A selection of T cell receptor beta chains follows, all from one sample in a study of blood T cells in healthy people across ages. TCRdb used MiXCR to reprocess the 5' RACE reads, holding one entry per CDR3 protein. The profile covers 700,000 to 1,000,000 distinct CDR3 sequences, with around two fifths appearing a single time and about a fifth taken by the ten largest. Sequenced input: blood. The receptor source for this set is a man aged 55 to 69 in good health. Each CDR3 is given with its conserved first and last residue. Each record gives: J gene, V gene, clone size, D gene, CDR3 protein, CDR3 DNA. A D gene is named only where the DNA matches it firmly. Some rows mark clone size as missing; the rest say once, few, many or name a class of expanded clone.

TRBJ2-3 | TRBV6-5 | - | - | CASSIRGDTDTQYF | TGTGCCAGCAGTATACGGGGAGATACAGATACGCAGTATTTT
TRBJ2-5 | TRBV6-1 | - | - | CASSEWAGADIETQYF | TGTGCCAGCAGTGAATGGGCAGGGGCTGATATTGAGACCCAGTACTTC
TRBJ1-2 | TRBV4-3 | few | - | CASSQDMQSLNYGYTF | TGCGCCAGCAGCCAAGATATGCAGTCCCTTAACTATGGCTACACCTTC
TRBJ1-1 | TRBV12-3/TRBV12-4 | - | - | CASSPGWSSEAFF | TGTGCCAGCAGCCCGGGCTGGAGCTCTGAAGCTTTCTTT
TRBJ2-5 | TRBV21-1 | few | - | CASSNKPHRDREETQYF | TGTGCCAGCAGCAATAAGCCCCACCGGGACAGGGAAGAGACCCAGTACTTC
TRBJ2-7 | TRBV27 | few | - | CASSPWDRIYEQYF | TGTGCCAGCAGTCCATGGGACCGGATCTACGAGCAGTACTTC
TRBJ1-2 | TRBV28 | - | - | CASRKQGIESYTF | TGTGCCAGCAGAAAACAGGGAATAGAAAGCTACACCTTC
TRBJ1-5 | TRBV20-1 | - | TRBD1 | CSALSDRDYNQPQHF | TGCAGTGCCCTGTCGGACAGGGATTACAATCAGCCCCAGCATTTT
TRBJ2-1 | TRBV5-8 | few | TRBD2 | CASSKRTSGRSYNEQFF | TGTGCCAGCAGCAAACGGACTAGCGGGAGATCCTACAATGAGCAGTTCTTC
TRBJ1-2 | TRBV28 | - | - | CASSFGGANYGYTF | TGTGCCAGCAGTTTTGGGGGAGCTAACTATGGCTACACCTTC
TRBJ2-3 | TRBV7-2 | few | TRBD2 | CASSLGVGDYPRSTQYF | TGTGCCAGCAGCTTAGGGGTAGGGGACTACCCCAGAAGTACGCAGTATTTT
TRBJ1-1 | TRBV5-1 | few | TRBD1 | CASSSSTGMNTEAFF | TGCGCCAGCAGCTCCTCGACAGGGATGAACACTGAAGCTTTCTTT
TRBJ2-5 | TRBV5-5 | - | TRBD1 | CASSLAIGTGIQETQYF | TGTGCCAGCAGCTTGGCCATCGGGACAGGGATCCAAGAGACCCAGTACTTC
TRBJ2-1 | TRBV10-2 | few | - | CASGESVSDNEQFF | TGCGCCAGCGGTGAGTCGGTCAGCGACAATGAGCAGTTCTTC
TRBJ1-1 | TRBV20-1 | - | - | CSARDGLGTEAFF | TGCAGTGCGAGAGACGGGTTGGGGACTGAAGCTTTCTTT
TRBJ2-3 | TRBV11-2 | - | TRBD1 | CASSKSGQGRDTQYF | TGTGCCAGCAGCAAAAGCGGACAGGGACGAGATACGCAGTATTTT
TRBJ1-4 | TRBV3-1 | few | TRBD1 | CASSHQGASNEKLFF | TGTGCCAGCAGCCACCAGGGGGCCTCTAATGAAAAACTGTTTTTT
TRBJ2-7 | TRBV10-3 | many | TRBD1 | CAISDGTGVRREQYF | TGTGCCATCAGTGACGGGACAGGGGTTCGTCGAGAGCAGTACTTC
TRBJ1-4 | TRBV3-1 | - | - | CASSLGPIGVGEKLFF | TGTGCCAGCAGCCTCGGGCCTATCGGGGTCGGTGAAAAACTGTTTTTT
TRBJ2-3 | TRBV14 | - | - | CASSHSPGGTDTQYF | TGTGCCAGCAGCCATTCACCGGGTGGGACAGATACGCAGTATTTT
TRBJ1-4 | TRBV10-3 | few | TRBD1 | CAISERQGLDEKLFF | TGTGCCATCAGTGAGCGACAGGGGTTGGATGAAAAACTGTTTTTT
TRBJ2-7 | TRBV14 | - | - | CASSQDVGRAHEQYF | TGTGCCAGCAGCCAAGATGTCGGCAGGGCCCACGAGCAGTACTTC
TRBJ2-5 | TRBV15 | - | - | CATSRNRNQETQYF | TGTGCCACCAGCAGAAACAGGAACCAAGAGACCCAGTACTTC
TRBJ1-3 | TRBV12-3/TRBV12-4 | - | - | CASSLIGAGEYTIYF | TGTGCCAGCAGTTTAATCGGGGCAGGGGAATACACCATATATTTT
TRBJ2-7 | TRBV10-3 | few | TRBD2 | CAIREGGNEQYF | TGTGCCATCAGGGAGGGAGGGAACGAGCAGTACTTC
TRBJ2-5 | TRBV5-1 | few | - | CASSVNQGETQYF | TGCGCCAGCAGCGTGAACCAGGGGGAGACCCAGTACTTC
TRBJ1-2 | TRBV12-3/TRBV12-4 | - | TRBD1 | CASSDTGVNGYTF | TGTGCCAGCAGTGACACAGGGGTCAATGGCTACACCTTC
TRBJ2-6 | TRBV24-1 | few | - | CATSDTMLNSGANVLTF | TGTGCCACCAGTGATACAATGTTAAATTCTGGGGCCAACGTCCTGACTTTC
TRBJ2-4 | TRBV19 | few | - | CASSLGLGNIQYF | TGTGCCAGTAGTCTAGGGTTGGGTAACATTCAGTACTTC
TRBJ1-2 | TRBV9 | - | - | CASSVDTRIETENGYTF | TGTGCCAGCAGCGTAGACACGCGAATTGAAACAGAGAATGGCTACACCTTC
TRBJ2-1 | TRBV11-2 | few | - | CASSSTSRAQFF | TGTGCCAGCAGCTCGACAAGTAGGGCCCAGTTCTTC
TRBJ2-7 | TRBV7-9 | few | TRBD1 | CASSSDRASSYEQYF | TGTGCCAGCAGCTCCGACAGGGCTAGCTCCTACGAGCAGTACTTC
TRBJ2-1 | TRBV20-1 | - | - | CSARLQGRNEQFF | TGCAGTGCTAGGCTACAGGGAAGGAATGAGCAGTTCTTC
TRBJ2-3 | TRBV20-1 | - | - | CSASGSKGHTDTQYF | TGCAGTGCTAGTGGCAGCAAAGGACACACAGATACGCAGTATTTT
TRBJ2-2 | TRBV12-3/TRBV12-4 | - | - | CASRYREQSTGELFF | TGTGCCAGCAGATACCGGGAACAGAGCACCGGGGAGCTGTTTTTT
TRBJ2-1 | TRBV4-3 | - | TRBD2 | CASSQDRGTSGVGEQFF | TGCGCCAGCAGCCAAGATAGAGGGACTAGCGGGGTTGGTGAGCAGTTCTTC
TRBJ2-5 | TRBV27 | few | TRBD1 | CASGRDRAVETQYF | TGTGCCAGCGGACGGGACAGGGCCGTAGAGACCCAGTACTTC
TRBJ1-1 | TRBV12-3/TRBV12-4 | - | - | CASTLWVGENTEAFF | TGTGCCAGCACCTTATGGGTGGGCGAGAACACTGAAGCTTTCTTT
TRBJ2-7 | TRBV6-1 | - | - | CASSDRWDPGTQYF | TGTGCCAGCAGTGATCGGTGGGACCCAGGAACCCAGTACTTC
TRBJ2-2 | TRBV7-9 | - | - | CASSLHFTGELFF | TGTGCCAGCAGCTTACACTTCACCGGGGAGCTGTTTTTT
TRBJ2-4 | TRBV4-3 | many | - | CASSQEVHGTKNIQYF | TGCGCCAGCAGCCAAGAGGTACACGGGACCAAAAACATTCAGTACTTC
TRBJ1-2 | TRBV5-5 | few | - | CASSSGQQHGYTF | TGTGCCAGCAGCTCCGGACAGCAGCATGGCTACACCTTC
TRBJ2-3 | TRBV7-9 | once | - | CASSLVEVTDTQYF | TGTGCCAGCAGCTTAGTGGAGGTTACAGATACGCAGTATTTT
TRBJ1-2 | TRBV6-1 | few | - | CASSEAPTGVNYGYTF | TGTGCCAGCAGTGAAGCACCTACAGGCGTTAACTATGGCTACACCTTC
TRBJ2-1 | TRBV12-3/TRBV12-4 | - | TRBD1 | CASSSQTGGNEQFF | TGTGCCAGCAGTTCTCAGACAGGGGGAAATGAGCAGTTCTTC
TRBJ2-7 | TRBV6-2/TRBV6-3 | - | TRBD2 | CASSYRSGGSYEQYF | TGTGCCAGCAGTTACCGTAGCGGGGGCTCCTACGAGCAGTACTTC
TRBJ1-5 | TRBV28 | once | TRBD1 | CASRVTGGRQPQHF | TGTGCCAGCAGGGTCACAGGGGGAAGGCAGCCCCAGCATTTT